The clone carrying this T cell receptor beta chain appeared a few times. Its antigen is as yet unknown. The authors reverse transcribed all of the isolated RNA, so sequencing captured expressed TCRB transcripts. Produced via immunoSEQ multiplex PCR; TCRdb's table is partial and in-frame only. Of more than 300,000 clones listed, about a tenth are singletons. Trimming left V 10 bases short and J 6 bases short, with 15 bases between. Germline CDR1 reads SNHLY; CDR2 reads FYNNEI. The length of the CDR3 is 12 residues. These data belong to a study of beta chain features in type 1 diabetes. Study details: In age, gender and cell yields, patients were similar to healthy donors. Findings and caveats of the study: Patients with Type 1 diabetes showed moderately but significantly shorter TCRB CDR3s in all four CD4+ subsets.

The receptor comes from a man aged 25-45 years with type 1 diabetes. Input material: central memory CD4+ T cells from blood. V is TRBV2 and J is TRBJ1-2; a possible D gene is TRBD1 (6 bases). Here the CDR3 DNA reads TGTGCCACCGATTCGGACAGAGATGGCTACACCTTC. Protein: CATDSDRDGYTF.